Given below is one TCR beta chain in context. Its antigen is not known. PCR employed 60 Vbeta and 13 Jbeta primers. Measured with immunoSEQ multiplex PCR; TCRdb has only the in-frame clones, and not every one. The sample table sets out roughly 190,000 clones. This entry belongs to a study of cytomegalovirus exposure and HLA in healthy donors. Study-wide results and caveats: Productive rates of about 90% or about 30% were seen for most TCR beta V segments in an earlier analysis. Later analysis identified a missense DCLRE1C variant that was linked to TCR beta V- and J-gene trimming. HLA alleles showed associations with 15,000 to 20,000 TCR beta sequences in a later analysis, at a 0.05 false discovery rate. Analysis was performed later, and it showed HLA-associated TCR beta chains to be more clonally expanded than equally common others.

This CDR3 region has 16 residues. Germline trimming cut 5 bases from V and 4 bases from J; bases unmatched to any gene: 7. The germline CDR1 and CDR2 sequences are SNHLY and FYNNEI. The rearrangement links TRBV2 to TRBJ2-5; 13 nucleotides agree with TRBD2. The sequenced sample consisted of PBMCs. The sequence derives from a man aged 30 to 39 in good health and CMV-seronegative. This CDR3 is CASSPGLAGAAETQYF. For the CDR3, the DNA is TGTGCCAGCAGTCCAGGACTAGCGGGGGCGGCAGAGACCCAGTACTTC.